These T cell receptor beta chains were read from a single sample in a study of shared clonotypes between healthy human individuals. Libraries were prepared by immunoSEQ multiplex PCR; TCRdb keeps only in-frame clonotypes and omits some of them. Of 850,000 to 1,100,000 clones detected, 70% to 85% appear once; the ten largest clones hold almost 0.9%. Sequenced input: memory CD4+ T cells from PBMCs. All receptors come from a man between 18 and 29 years old in good health. Some clones in this sample may be carry-over from other donors' samples. The CDR3 runs from the conserved cysteine through the conserved F or W. A D gene is named only where the DNA matches it firmly. For some rows the clone size is stated as once, few or many, or as a class when expanded; others skip it.

clone size,J gene,D gene,V gene,CDR3 protein,CDR3 DNA
.,TRBJ1-1,TRBD1,TRBV5-4,CASTTNRGGTEAFF,TGTGCCAGCACCACCAACAGGGGCGGCACTGAAGCTTTCTTT
once,TRBJ2-7,.,TRBV28,CASSQTSSLIYEQYF,TGTGCCAGCAGCCAAACTAGCTCCCTAATCTACGAGCAGTACTTC
.,TRBJ2-7,.,TRBV5-1,CASSQTGPYEQYF,TGCGCCAGCAGCCAAACGGGACCCTACGAGCAGTACTTC
few,TRBJ2-1,.,TRBV5-1,CASSLVAGTYNEQFF,TGCGCCAGCAGCTTGGTCGCGGGGACCTACAATGAGCAGTTCTTC
.,TRBJ2-2,TRBD2,TRBV6-5,CASMGLAGPGELFF,TGTGCCAGCATGGGACTAGCGGGACCCGGGGAGCTGTTTTTT
.,TRBJ2-7,TRBD1,TRBV4-3,CASSQNRDRGFHEQYF,TGCGCCAGCAGCCAGAACCGGGACAGGGGGTTCCATGAGCAGTACTTC
.,TRBJ1-3,.,TRBV4-2,CASSPLQGGRNTIYF,TGTGCCAGCAGCCCCTTACAGGGAGGTAGGAACACCATATATTTT
.,TRBJ1-3,.,TRBV30,CAWSALSLGNTIYF,TGTGCCTGGAGTGCCCTTTCCCTCGGAAACACCATATATTTT
.,TRBJ1-2,TRBD1,TRBV9,CASSGAGTDYGYTF,TGTGCCAGCAGCGGAGCCGGGACAGACTATGGCTACACCTTC
.,TRBJ2-7,TRBD1,TRBV4-1,CASSQDRGLRYEQYF,TGCGCCAGCAGCCAAGACAGGGGGTTACGGTACGAGCAGTACTTC
.,TRBJ1-2,TRBD1,TRBV29-1,CSVVTGGGGYTF,TGCAGCGTCGTAACAGGGGGTGGAGGCTACACCTTC
once,TRBJ2-1,.,TRBV20-1,CSARSKDPQFF,TGCAGTGCTAGGTCTAAGGATCCGCAGTTCTTC
many,TRBJ1-1,TRBD1,TRBV30,CAWEKGAGEAFF,TGTGCCTGGGAAAAGGGGGCTGGTGAAGCTTTCTTT
.,TRBJ1-1,TRBD1,TRBV7-2,CASSFTGGTEAFF,TGTGCCAGCAGCTTCACAGGGGGCACTGAAGCTTTCTTT
.,TRBJ2-3,.,TRBV30,CAWSAGGLRDTQYF,TGTGCCTGGAGTGCGGGCGGTCTCAGAGATACGCAGTATTTT
.,TRBJ2-5,.,TRBV18,CASSWGETQYF,TGTGCCAGCTCATGGGGGGAGACCCAGTACTTC